The T cell receptor (beta chain) under discussion was sequenced for a study of blood T cell repertoires in COVID-19. Study background: COVID-19 samples collected from the United States, Italy and Spain covered acute and convalescent phases. T cells, B-cell-depleted T cells, or PBMCs provided the cDNA or gDNA that served as material.

The trim removed 2 bases at V and 0 bases at J, leaving 3 bases unmatched. The CDR3 has 15 amino acids. Per the germline V gene, CDR1 is KGHSH and CDR2 is LQKENI. As handled by the study authors: From reference gene primer amplification, estimates of nucleated cell counts were derived. Profiled with immunoSEQ multiplex PCR; TCRdb holds only in-frame clones, not every one. Clone size and the V and J calls come from that table; the DNA yielded D and trimming. The sample contains 100,000 to 150,000 clones, about 87% of which appear only once. The receptor was isolated from an older woman with acute or convalescent COVID-19. This sequence joins TRBV18 and TRBJ1-2, with TRBD1 matching over 7 bases. The sample consisted of peripheral blood. The DNA for the CDR3 is TGTGCCAGCTCACCAGTGGACAGGACTAACTATGGCTACACCTTC. It encodes CASSPVDRTNYGYTF.